This T cell receptor (beta chain) was captured by sequencing in a study of T cells in Graves' hyperthyroidism and ophthalmopathy. Sample collection date corresponds to first hyperthyroidism diagnosis, prior to any ophthalmopathy symptoms. The CDR3 runs to 16 residues. V lost 5 bases and J lost 2, with 16 bases in between. Germline V gene data show CDR1 as MDHEN and CDR2 as SYDVKM. This clonotype was counted ten times or more. Amplified regions were TCR beta CDR3 sequences from RNA transcripts. The TCR CDR3 was amplified in a first-round RT-PCR using the HTBI primer set. One entry per CDR3 protein results from TCRdb running MiXCR on the multiplex PCR reads. Here the sample spans more than 300,000 distinct CDR3 sequences, approximately 18% being singletons.

This clonotype originated in a woman in her thirties with Graves' hyperthyroidism that later progressed to Graves' ophthalmopathy. The V gene is TRBV28, the J gene TRBJ2-1; D call uncertain. Sequencing used blood. The CDR3 nucleotides read TGTGCCAGCAGTATAAGCCGGGCCTTAGCCTACAATGAGCAGTTCTTC. Protein sequence: CASSISRALAYNEQFF.